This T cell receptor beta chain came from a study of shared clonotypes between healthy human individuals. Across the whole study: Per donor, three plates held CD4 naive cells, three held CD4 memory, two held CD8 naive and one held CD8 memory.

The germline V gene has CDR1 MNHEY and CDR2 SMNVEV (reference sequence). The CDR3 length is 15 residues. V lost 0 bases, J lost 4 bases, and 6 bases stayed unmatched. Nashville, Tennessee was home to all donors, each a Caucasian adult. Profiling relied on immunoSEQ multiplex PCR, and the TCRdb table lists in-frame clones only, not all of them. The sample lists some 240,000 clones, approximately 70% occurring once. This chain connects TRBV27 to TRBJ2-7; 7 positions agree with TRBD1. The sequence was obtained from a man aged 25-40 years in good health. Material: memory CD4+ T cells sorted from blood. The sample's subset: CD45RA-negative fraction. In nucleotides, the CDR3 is TGTGCCAGCAGTTTATCGGGACAGAAAAGTTACGAGCAGTACTTC. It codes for CASSLSGQKSYEQYF.